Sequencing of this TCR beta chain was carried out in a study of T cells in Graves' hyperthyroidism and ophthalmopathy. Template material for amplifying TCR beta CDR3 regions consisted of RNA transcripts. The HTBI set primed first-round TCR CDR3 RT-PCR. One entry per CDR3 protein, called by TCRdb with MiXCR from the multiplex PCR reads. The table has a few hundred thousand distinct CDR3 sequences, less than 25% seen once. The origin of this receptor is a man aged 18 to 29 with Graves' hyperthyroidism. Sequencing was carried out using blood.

In DNA form, the CDR3 reads TGTGCCATCGGGACAGGGGCCTCTGGGGCCAACGTCCTGACTTTC. This translates into CAIGTGASGANVLTF. The chain carries TRBV10-3 and TRBJ2-6; 10 bases line up with TRBD1. This CDR3 has 15 amino acids. Trimming removed 8 bases from V and 0 bases from J; junction bases left unmatched: 1. Looked up from germline, CDR1 is ENHRY and CDR2 is SYGVKD.